This TCR beta chain was sequenced for a study of cytomegalovirus exposure and HLA in healthy donors. The PCR was carried out with 60 Vbeta primers and 13 Jbeta primers. Authors' processing steps: There were around 77 million unique TCR beta chains by a later count, and around 10 million of them were shared. The method was immunoSEQ multiplex PCR; TCRdb's version includes in-frame clones alone and lacks a portion of them. V and J calls and clone size are those listed in that table; D and trimming were worked out from the DNA. This table holds about 150,000 clones, around 10% found once. This clone has just a few counts. The CDR3 is 14 amino acids. Germline values: CDR1 LNHNV, CDR2 YYDKDF (reference sequence). The ends lost 8 bases at V and 3 bases at J; junction bases unmatched: 7.

This sequence was found in a male donor in good health and CMV-seronegative. Sequencing input: PBMCs. The chain links TRBV15 to TRBJ2-4; 7 nucleotides line up with TRBD2. The CDR3 reads CATGYSSGKNIQYF. Here the CDR3 DNA reads TGTGCCACCGGTTATTCTAGCGGCAAAAACATTCAGTACTTC.